The clone carrying this T cell receptor (beta chain) was detected many times. The ends were cut back, 4 bases at V and 3 bases at J, with 10 bases in the middle. The CDR3 runs to 15 residues. The time point: before trial treatment. This record comes from a study of low-dose radiotherapy and immunotherapy resistance in tumors. Study-level background: Administration of intravenous cyclophosphamide at 200 mg/m2 took place every two weeks, one day before radiation and immunotherapy.

Priming of first-strand cDNA relied on TRAV- and TRBV-specific primers (covering alpha and beta chains). It was with a constant-region primer and a V-primer adapter that TCRs were amplified over roughly 20 PCR cycles. mRNA that had been isolated underwent amplification through in vitro transcription. TCRdb reprocessed the reads with MiXCR, giving one entry per CDR3 protein. The repertoire has more than 70,000 distinct CDR3 sequences, around 32% of them found once; the top ten carry roughly 11%. The specimen comprised PBMCs, sampled before treatment. This receptor was identified in a female donor with ovarian cancer. The rearrangement joins TRBV23-1 to TRBJ1-6, with no clear D. TRBV23-1 has ORF status, its function being uncertain. CDR3: CASSPRTRYNSPLHF. As DNA, the CDR3 is TGCGCCAGCAGTCCAAGAACTCGCTATAATTCACCCCTCCACTTT.